Each of the 7 T cell receptor beta chains below was sequenced from the same sample in a study of blood T cell repertoires in COVID-19. Profiling relied on immunoSEQ multiplex PCR, and the TCRdb table lists in-frame clones only, not all of them. Of more than 300,000 clones in the sample, 80% to 90% are singletons; the top ten hold 10%. Sequencing was done on a sample of peripheral blood. The receptors here all came from a woman aged 25 to 45 with COVID-19, enrolled during active disease.

The chain couples TRBV7-8 to TRBJ2-5; 10 bases agree with TRBD1. Trimming removed 3 bases from V and 4 bases from J; junction bases left unmatched: 8. Germline V lookup: CDR1 SGHVS, CDR2 FQNEAQ. The CDR3 consists of 16 residues. The CDR3: CASSFNRDRGGETQYF. The CDR3 region has the DNA TGTGCCAGCAGCTTCAACCGGGACAGGGGAGGAGAGACCCAGTACTTC.

The CDR3 nucleotides read TGTGCCAGCAGCTACTTAGGGACAGGGTTTTCTGGCTACACCTTC. Translated: CASSYLGTGFSGYTF. V is TRBV7-9 and J is TRBJ1-2; 9 bases are a match to TRBD1. Germline CDR1 is SEHNR and CDR2 is FQNEAQ (reference sequence). This CDR3 comprises 15 residues. The ends lost 4 bases at V and 7 bases at J; junction bases unmatched: 10.

This chain connects TRBV27 to TRBJ1-5; perhaps TRBD1 as D (5 bases). The CDR3 runs to 15 residues. CDR1 is MNHEY and CDR2 is SMNVEV in the germline V gene (reference sequence). V lost 4 bases, J lost 2 bases, and 12 bases lay in between. The CDR3 DNA sequence: TGTGCCAGCAGTTCCCTTGGGGGGGGCAATCAGCCCCAGCATTTT. This translates into CASSSLGGGNQPQHF.

The chain is built from TRBV13 and TRBJ2-1, with 9 bases that match TRBD2. Trimming cost V 5 bases and J 4 bases; bases outside gene matches: 6. This CDR3 has 15 residues. Germline CDR1 reads PRHDT; CDR2 reads FYEKMQ (reference sequence). CDR3 sequence (DNA): TGTGCCAGCAGCGCCCTGACTAGCGGTTACAATGAGCAGTTCTTC. This codes for CASSALTSGYNEQFF. The full variable domain, its missing parts supplied by reference TRBV13 and TRBJ2-1, is AAGVIQSPRHLIKEKRETATLKCYPIPRHDTVYWYQQGPGQDPQFLISFYEKMQSDKGSIPDRFSAQQFSDYHSELNMSSLELGDSALYFCASSALTSGYNEQFFGPGTRLTVL.

This rearrangement joins TRBV5-1 to TRBJ2-5; TRBD2 aligns across 8 bases. V was pared by 0 bases and J by 4 bases, with 20 bases of the junction left unmatched. Germline V gives CDR1 SGHRS, CDR2 YFSETQ. The CDR3 spans 20 residues. The CDR3 region is CASSLALAWPGTSFRETQYF. DNA for the CDR3: TGCGCCAGCAGCTTGGCCCTCGCCTGGCCCGGGACTAGTTTCCGAGAGACCCAGTACTTC.

The rearrangement uses TRBV11-3 and TRBJ1-5; maybe TRBD1 (5 bases). In germline, CDR1 is SGHNT, CDR2 YENEEA. There are 16 residues in the CDR3. Trimming took 5 bases from V and 6 from J, leaving 20 bases between them. CDR3 residues: CASSPRDGGWGQPQHF. The CDR3 nucleotides are TGTGCCAGCAGCCCCAGGGACGGGGGGTGGGGTCAGCCCCAGCATTTT.

The chain is built from TRBV7-2 and TRBJ2-7; tentative D call: TRBD2 (6 bases). The CDR3 length is 14 residues. Trimming took 1 base from V and 4 from J, leaving 11 bases between them. Looked up from germline, CDR1 is SGHTA and CDR2 is FQGNSA. The CDR3 loop is CASSLVAGRYEQYF. In DNA, the CDR3 is TGTGCCAGCAGCTTAGTGGCAGGGAGGTACGAGCAGTACTTC.